This entry describes one TCR beta chain. This entry comes from a study of blood T cell repertoires in COVID-19. The overall study: Samples of COVID-19 (acute and convalescent) were obtained from the United States, Italy and Spain. Nucleic acid was either cDNA or gDNA, and it came from T cells, B-cell-depleted T cells, or PBMCs.

Source study methods: Scientists estimated how many nucleated cells there were by amplifying reference gene primers. Measured with immunoSEQ multiplex PCR; TCRdb has only the in-frame clones, and not every one. V and J calls and clone size are given by that table; D and trimming were obtained from the DNA. The sample includes about 280,000 clones, approximately 86% of them seen just once. The TCR was taken from a woman aged 25 to 39 who had recovered from COVID-19. The sample was peripheral blood.

The CDR3 is CASRRDSAQPLHF. The DNA of the CDR3 is TGTGCCAGCAGGCGAGACAGCGCGCAGCCCCTCCACTTT. V and J are TRBV5-6 and TRBJ1-6; D perhaps matches TRBD1 (5 bases). V gave up 5 bases and J gave up 13 bases, with 16 bases separating them. Germline loops: CDR1 SGHDT, CDR2 YYEEEE. The CDR3 extends over 13 amino acids.